This T cell receptor (beta chain) was found in a study of T cell changes during pregnancy in multiple sclerosis. This CDR3 contains 17 residues. The germline gives CDR1 SEHNR, CDR2 FQNEAQ (reference sequence). V lost 1 base, J lost 0 bases, and 13 bases lay in between. Repertoires were generated with immunoSEQ multiplex PCR, while TCRdb's copy carries only in-frame clones and drops some. The profile shows 30,000 to 35,000 clones, 85% to 90% of them singletons. The sequenced sample was CD8+ T cells from peripheral blood mononuclear cells, obtained after pregnancy. The TCR sequence derives from a female donor with multiple sclerosis, enrolled in a pregnancy study. The chain joins TRBV7-9 to TRBJ1-5; D remains unclear. The CDR3 reads CASSLGGGPYSNQPQHF. The CDR3 DNA reads as TGTGCCAGCAGCTTAGGTGGCGGCCCATATAGCAATCAGCCCCAGCATTTT.